The sequence of this T cell receptor beta chain was determined in a study of Ad26.COV2.S vaccination and SARS-CoV-2 variants. Study-wide background: The Ad26.COV2.S arm of the COV1001 trial was where the donor was placed.

Treatment: some 19 received Ad26.COV2.S at low or high dose, single or two shots; about 5 received placebo; per-sample allocation not given. Sampling occurred on day 63 after the first vaccine or placebo injection. Sequenced by immunoSEQ multiplex PCR; TCRdb stores in-frame clones only, minus some. The sample gives about 350,000 clones, more than 75% of which show up once; about 3.3% is in the top ten. The sequence came from a person between 18 and 60 years old who received the Ad26.COV2.S COVID-19 vaccine or a placebo. The sample was peripheral blood, taken in a trial of Ad26.COV2.S vaccine versus placebo.

The DNA for the CDR3 is TGCAGCGCGGGGGAACAGGGCGAAGCTTTCTTT. Amino acids: CSAGEQGEAFF. The genes are TRBV29-1 and TRBJ1-1; maybe TRBD1 (6 bases). The CDR3 totals 11 residues. Trimming pared 7 bases from V and 8 bases from J, leaving 14 bases between. Germline V lookup: CDR1 SQVTM, CDR2 ANQGSEA.